The source of this T cell receptor (beta chain) is a study of CXCR3-negative and CXCR3-positive naive CD8 T cells. In the case of this clonotype: Its antigen is not known.

The CDR3 spans 14 residues. Study-wide results and limits: Memory CD8+ cells showed much lower diversity, while both naive subsets were comparably high.

The libraries of TRB cDNA were prepared using 5' RACE with UMI labels. TCRdb reprocessed the 5' RACE reads, keeping one entry per CDR3 protein, no DNA. Its table records about 46,000 distinct CDR3 sequences. This chain links TRBV12-3 or TRBV12-4 with TRBJ2-3; the D gene TCRdb calls, TRBD1, cannot be checked with no DNA. Sequencing was done on a sample of naive CXCR3- CD8+ T cells from blood. The subset denotes: CD45RO-CCR7+CD27+CD95- naive CD8+ T cells lacking CXCR3 (TNR3-). The source of this sequence is a human donor in good health. Some clones in this sample may be carry-over from other donors' samples. The CDR3 sequence is CASSFGQGRDTRYF.